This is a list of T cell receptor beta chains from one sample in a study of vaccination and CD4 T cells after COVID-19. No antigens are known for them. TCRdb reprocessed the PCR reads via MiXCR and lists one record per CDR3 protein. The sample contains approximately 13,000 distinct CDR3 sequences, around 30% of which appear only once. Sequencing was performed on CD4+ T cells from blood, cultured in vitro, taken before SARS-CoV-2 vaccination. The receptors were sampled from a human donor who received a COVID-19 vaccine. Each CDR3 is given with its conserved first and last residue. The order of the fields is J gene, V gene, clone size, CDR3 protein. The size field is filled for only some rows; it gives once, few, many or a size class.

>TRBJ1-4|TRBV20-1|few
CSAPQGNNEKLFF
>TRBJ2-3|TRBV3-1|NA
CASNPDGSTDTQYF
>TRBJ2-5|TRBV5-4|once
CASSLLTSGGVTQYF
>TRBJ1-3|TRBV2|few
CASSDYQTGRRNTIYF
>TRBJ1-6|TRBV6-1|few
CASTRQYSYNSPLHF
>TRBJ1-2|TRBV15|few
CATSRGADWRYGYTF
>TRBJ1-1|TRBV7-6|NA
CASSAETGTGGFTEAFF
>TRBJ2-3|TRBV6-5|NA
CASSYSTGVGTDTQYF
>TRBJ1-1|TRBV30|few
CAWSVHEEGAVVTEAFF
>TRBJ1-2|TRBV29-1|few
CSVVRDREFGHGYTF
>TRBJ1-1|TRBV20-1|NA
CSASLLRTEEAFF
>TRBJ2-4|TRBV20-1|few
CSASQRATGSNIQYF
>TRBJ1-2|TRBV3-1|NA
CASSQEGQGSNYGYTF
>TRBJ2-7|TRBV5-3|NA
CASSTDSYEQYF
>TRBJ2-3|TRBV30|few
CAWRRDPGTDTQYF
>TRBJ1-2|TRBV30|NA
CAWSTGTGLLGGYTF
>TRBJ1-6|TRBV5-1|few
CASSLEGDSPLHF
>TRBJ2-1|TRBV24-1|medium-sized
CATSDPGTSTSGEQFF
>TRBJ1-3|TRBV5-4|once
CASSFDGHSGNTIYF
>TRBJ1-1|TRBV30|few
CAWSKLFNTEAFF
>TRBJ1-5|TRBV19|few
CASSMRGPQHF
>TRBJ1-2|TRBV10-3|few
CAIDGYYGYTF
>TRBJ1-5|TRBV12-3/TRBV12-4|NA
CASSSTGLNQPQHF
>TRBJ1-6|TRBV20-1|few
CSASQPGRGGSPLHF
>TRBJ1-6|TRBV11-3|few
CASSIGLNNSPLHF
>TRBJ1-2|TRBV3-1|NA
CASSQVQRGGYTF
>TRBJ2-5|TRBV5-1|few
CASSLADRGGSETQYF
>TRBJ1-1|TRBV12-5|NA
CASGLTGNTEAFF
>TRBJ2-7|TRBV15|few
CATSRDFGGGEYEQYF
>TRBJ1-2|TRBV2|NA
CASNPVGYGYTF
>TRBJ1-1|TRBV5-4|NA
CASSRPGERRAFF
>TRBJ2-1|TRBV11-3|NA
CASSSPLRGVKVNEQFF
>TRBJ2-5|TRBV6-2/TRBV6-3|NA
CASVEAGLLMETQYF
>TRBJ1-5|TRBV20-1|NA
CSAREPTGGGNQPQHF
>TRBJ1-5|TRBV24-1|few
CAIPFVQSNQPQHF
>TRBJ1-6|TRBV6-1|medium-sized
CASREGGTENSPLHF
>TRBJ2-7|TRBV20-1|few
CSARGRGNYEQYF
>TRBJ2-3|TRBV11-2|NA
CASSLGLAGGNTDTQYF
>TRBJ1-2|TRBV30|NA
CAWSVGNYYGYTF
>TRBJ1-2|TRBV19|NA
CATSQGRLYGYTF
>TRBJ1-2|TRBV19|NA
CASIAGTSANYGYTF
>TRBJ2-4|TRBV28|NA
CASSLPPWTGVGNIQYF
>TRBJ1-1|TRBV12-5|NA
CASGFTTGPGGPEAFF
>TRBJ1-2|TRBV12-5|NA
CASGPDRADYGYTF
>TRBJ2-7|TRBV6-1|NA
CASRSHDVTGASPRTYEQYF
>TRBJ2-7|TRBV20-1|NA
CSARETGGSRYEQYF
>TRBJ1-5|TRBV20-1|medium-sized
CSASSGADGNQPQHF
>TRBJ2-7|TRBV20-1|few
CSAREAGGPGEQYF
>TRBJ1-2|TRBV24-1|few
CAPGERDTNYGYTF
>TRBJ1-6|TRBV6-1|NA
CASSAQYNSPLHF
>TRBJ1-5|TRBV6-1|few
CASTRIGVGQPQHF
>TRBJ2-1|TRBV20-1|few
CSATSWTPTVANEQFF
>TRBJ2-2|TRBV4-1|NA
CASSQDIEGLGRNTGELFF
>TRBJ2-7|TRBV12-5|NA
CASGLVRDSYEQYF